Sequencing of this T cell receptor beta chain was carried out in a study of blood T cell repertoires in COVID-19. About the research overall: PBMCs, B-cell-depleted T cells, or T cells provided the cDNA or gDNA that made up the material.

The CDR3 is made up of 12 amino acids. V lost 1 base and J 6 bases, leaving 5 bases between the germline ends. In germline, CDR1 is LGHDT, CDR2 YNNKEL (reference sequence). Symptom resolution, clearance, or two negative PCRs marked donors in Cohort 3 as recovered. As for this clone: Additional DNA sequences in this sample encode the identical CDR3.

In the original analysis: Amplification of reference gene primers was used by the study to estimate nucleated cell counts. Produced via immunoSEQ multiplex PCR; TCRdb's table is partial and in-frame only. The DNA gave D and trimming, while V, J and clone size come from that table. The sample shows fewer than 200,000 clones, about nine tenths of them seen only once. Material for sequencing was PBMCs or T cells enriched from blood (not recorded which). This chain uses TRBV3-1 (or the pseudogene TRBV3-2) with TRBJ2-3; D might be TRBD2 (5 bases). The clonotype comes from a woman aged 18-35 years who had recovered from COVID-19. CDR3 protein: CASSQVADTQYF. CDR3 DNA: TGTGCCAGCAGCCAAGTAGCGGATACGCAGTATTTT.